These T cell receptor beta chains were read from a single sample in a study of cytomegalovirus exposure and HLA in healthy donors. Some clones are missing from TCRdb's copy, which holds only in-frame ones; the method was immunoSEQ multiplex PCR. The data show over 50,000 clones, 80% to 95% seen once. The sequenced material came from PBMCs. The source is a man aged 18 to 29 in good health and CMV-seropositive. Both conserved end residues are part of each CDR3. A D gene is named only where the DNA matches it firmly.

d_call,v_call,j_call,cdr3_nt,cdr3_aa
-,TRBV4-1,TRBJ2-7,TGCGCCAGCAGCCAAGAGTTAGCGCTATCCTACGAGCAGTACTTC,CASSQELALSYEQYF
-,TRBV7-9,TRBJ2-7,TGTGCCAGCAGCCACACCGCTACGGGGAGGGGGAGCTACGAGCAGTACTTC,CASSHTATGRGSYEQYF
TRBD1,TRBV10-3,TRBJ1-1,TGTGCCATCAGGAAGGACAGGGGATGGCCTGAAGCTTTCTTT,CAIRKDRGWPEAFF
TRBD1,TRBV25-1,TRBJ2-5,TGTGCCAGCAGTACGGGACAGATCCAAGAGACCCAGTACTTC,CASSTGQIQETQYF
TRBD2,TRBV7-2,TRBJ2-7,TGTGCCAGCAGCTTACTTTCGGCTAGCGGGAGCGTGAAACCGGGCGAGCAGTACTTC,CASSLLSASGSVKPGEQYF
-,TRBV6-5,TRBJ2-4,TGTGCCAGCGGGGGGACCAGCTCCCACATTCAGTACTTC,CASGGTSSHIQYF
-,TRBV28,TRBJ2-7,TGTGCCACAAGGGGGAGTATCGACTACGAGCAGTACTTC,CATRGSIDYEQYF
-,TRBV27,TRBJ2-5,TGTGCCAGCAGTTCCGGTGCGGAGACCCAGTACTTC,CASSSGAETQYF
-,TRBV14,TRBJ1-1,TGTGCCAGCAGCCAAGATCCGGTTCCTGAAGCTTTCTTT,CASSQDPVPEAFF
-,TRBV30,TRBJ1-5,TGTGCCTGGAGTGTGAAGGGGGACGGTCAGCCCCAGCATTTT,CAWSVKGDGQPQHF
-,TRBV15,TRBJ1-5,TGTGCCACCAGCAGAGGGACATTGGGCAATCAGCCCCAGCATTTT,CATSRGTLGNQPQHF
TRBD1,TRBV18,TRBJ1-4,TGTGCCAGCTCCCTTAGGACAGGGGGCAGTGAAAAACTGTTTTTT,CASSLRTGGSEKLFF
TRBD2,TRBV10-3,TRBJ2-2,TGTGCCATCAGTTTAAGCGGCGGGAGGGCCCCCGGGGAGCTGTTTTTT,CAISLSGGRAPGELFF
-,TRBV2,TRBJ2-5,TGTGCCAGCAGTGATAACAGTCAAGAGACCCAGTACTTC,CASSDNSQETQYF
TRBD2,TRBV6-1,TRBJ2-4,TGTGCCAGCAGGAGGACTAGCGGGAAAAACATTCAGTACTTC,CASRRTSGKNIQYF
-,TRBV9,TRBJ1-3,TGTGCCAGCAGCGTAGAGACTTCTGGAAACACCATATATTTT,CASSVETSGNTIYF
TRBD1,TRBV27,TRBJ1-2,TGTGCCAGCAGTAACCGGGACAGGGGGCTCGGTAACTATGGCTACACCTTC,CASSNRDRGLGNYGYTF